This T cell receptor (beta chain) was retrieved from a study of CD8 T cells in ankylosing spondylitis. Study-level points and caveats: The study identified a TCR beta motif of several highly homologous variants that appeared characteristic of ankylosing spondylitis blood.

V lost 6 bases and J lost 0; bases outside the gene matches: 6. Germline V lookup: CDR1 SGHTS, CDR2 YDEGEE. This CDR3 comprises 16 residues. Worth noting for this clonotype: Its specificity is unknown.

TCRdb used MiXCR to reprocess the 5' RACE reads, holding one entry per CDR3 protein. Of roughly 470,000 distinct CDR3 sequences listed, about 25% are singletons. This sequence originates from a male donor with ankylosing spondylitis. The genes are TRBV5-8 and TRBJ2-1, with 10 nucleotides matching TRBD2. Sequenced sample: blood, either unsorted or a sorted T cell fraction (not recorded which). DNA for the CDR3: TGTGCCAGCATTCGCAGCGGGAGGGCCTCCTACAATGAGCAGTTCTTC. This codes for CASIRSGRASYNEQFF.